Below, 20 T cell receptor beta chains from the same sample are listed, as sequenced in a study of vaccination and CD4 T cells after COVID-19. Antigens for these TCRs are unknown. As for treatment: roughly nine-day PBMC culture with coronavirus spike peptide pools or control peptides (ViraFEST assay). Cultured CD4+ T cells had their DNA profiled by the Oncomine TCR Beta short-read assay. Each CDR3 protein gets one entry after TCRdb re-called the PCR reads with MiXCR. The sample records roughly 8,000 distinct CDR3 sequences, just over 70% being singletons. Sequencing used CD4+ T cells from blood, cultured in vitro. These receptors originate from a human donor who had recovered from COVID-19.

The rearrangement joins TRBV6-4 to TRBJ1-6; TRBD1 might be the D (5 bases). The CDR3 has 16 amino acids. V lost 6 bases to trimming and J lost 9 bases, with 21 bases between them. Germline loops: CDR1 MRHNA, CDR2 SNTAGT. CDR3 protein: CASRAFERPGSSPLHF. The CDR3 DNA is TGTGCCAGCAGAGCTTTTGAGCGGCCAGGGAGTTCACCCCTCCACTTT.

This clonotype occurred once. The chain joins TRBV27 to TRBJ2-5; unclear D gene. CDR3 size: 14 residues. Germline values: CDR1 MNHEY, CDR2 SMNVEV (reference sequence). Trimming took 0 bases from V and 5 from J, leaving 10 bases between them. CDR3 sequence (DNA): TGTGCCAGCAGTTTATCGAACGGTAGGGAGACCCAGTACTTC. Translated, it gives CASSLSNGRETQYF.

The J gene is TRBJ1-2, the V gene TRBV12-3 or TRBV12-4; D gene unclear. Trimming cost V 6 bases and J 5 bases, with 7 bases left between them. This CDR3 has 11 amino acids. CDR3 protein: CASSSRYGYTF. CDR3 DNA: TGTGCCAGCAGCAGCAGGTATGGCTACACCTTC.

The J gene is TRBJ1-1, the V gene TRBV7-2; D gene ambiguous. Trimming took off 1 base at V and 10 bases at J, with 19 bases between the two ends. Germline V gene sequence: CDR1 SGHTA, CDR2 FQGNSA. This CDR3 comprises 15 residues. In DNA form, the CDR3 reads TGTGCCAGCAGCTTAGGGGATTATCGAGGACGGCGAGCTTTCTTT. Translated, it gives CASSLGDYRGRRAFF.

The chain combines TRBV10-3 with TRBJ1-6; possible D gene TRBD1, 6 bases. Trimming left V 8 bases short and J 1 base short, with 9 bases between. CDR1 and CDR2 (germline): ENHRY, SYGVKD. The CDR3 runs 14 residues. CDR3 protein: CAISTGSYNSPLHF. DNA of the CDR3: TGTGCCATCTCCACAGGGTCCTATAATTCACCCCTCCACTTT.

The chain links TRBV5-1 to TRBJ2-1, with a weak D call TRBD1 (6 bases). Germline V gene data show CDR1 as SGHRS and CDR2 as YFSETQ. The CDR3 covers 16 residues. With 3 bases removed from V and 2 bases from J, the gap between germline ends came to 15 bases. The CDR3 loop reads CASSYRQDWTYNEQFF. DNA for the CDR3: TGCGCCAGCAGCTATCGACAGGATTGGACCTACAATGAGCAGTTCTTC. Drawing the rest from reference TRBV5-1 and TRBJ2-1, the complete variable domain is KAGVTQTPRYLIKTRGQQVTLSCSPISGHRSVSWYQQTPGQGLQFLFEYFSETQRNKGNFPGRFSGRQFSNSRSEMNVSTLELGDSALYLCASSYRQDWTYNEQFFGPGTRLTVL.

The chain is built from TRBV7-3 and TRBJ2-3; D uncertain. The germline V and J ends were trimmed by 3 bases and 3 bases, with 10 bases remaining between them. CDR1 SGHTA and CDR2 FQGTGA come from the germline V gene. The CDR3 is 14 amino acids. The CDR3 loop reads CASSFTMGTDTQYF. The CDR3, as DNA: TGTGCCAGCAGCTTTACAATGGGTACAGATACGCAGTATTTT.

This clonotype has a single count. The rearrangement links TRBV24-1 to TRBJ2-5; 7 nucleotides agree with TRBD1. Looked up from germline, CDR1 is KGHDR and CDR2 is SFDVKD. The CDR3 contains 14 residues. The ends lost 4 bases at V and 5 bases at J; junction bases unmatched: 6. CDR3 nucleotide sequence: TGTGCCACCAGTGAACCTGACAGGGTGGAGACCCAGTACTTC. This translates into CATSEPDRVETQYF.

The chain has TRBV6-1 and TRBJ2-7, with TRBD2 matching over 10 bases. Germline V gene lookup returns CDR1 MNHNS and CDR2 SASEGT. The junction had 12 bases not matched to a gene; V was cut back by 2 bases and J by 5 bases. This CDR3 has 17 residues. The CDR3 loop reads CASSELTAGGLGNEQYF. CDR3 coding DNA: TGTGCCAGCAGTGAACTAACAGCGGGGGGGCTGGGCAACGAGCAGTACTTC.

This clonotype was seen a handful of times. The rearrangement links TRBV20-1 to TRBJ1-2, with 7 bases aligning to TRBD1. Germline V gene sequence: CDR1 DFQATT, CDR2 SNEGSKA (reference sequence). The CDR3 runs to 14 residues. The CDR3 DNA reads as TGCAGCGAGGAAAACAGGGGAGCTAACTATGGCTACACCTTC. This encodes CSEENRGANYGYTF.

The rearrangement joins TRBV24-1 to TRBJ2-2; 7 bases line up with TRBD2. The CDR3 totals 14 residues. CDR1 is KGHDR, CDR2 SFDVKD, per germline. V was pared by 5 bases and J by 4 bases, with 3 bases of the junction left unmatched. The CDR3 loop is CATSGASGTGELFF. CDR3 DNA sequence: TGTGCCACCAGTGGGGCTAGCGGCACCGGGGAGCTGTTTTTT.

The rearrangement links TRBV19 to TRBJ1-5; D is possibly TRBD1 (6 bases). The germline V and J ends were trimmed by 8 bases and 4 bases, with 15 bases remaining between them. This CDR3 is 14 amino acids long. Germline values: CDR1 LNHDA, CDR2 SQIVND (reference sequence). The CDR3 loop reads CASRNLQGNQPQHF. CDR3 in DNA: TGTGCCAGTCGTAACCTACAGGGAAATCAGCCCCAGCATTTT.

The chain joins TRBV28 to TRBJ1-2; D is uncertain. V gave up 6 bases and J gave up 6 bases, with 11 bases separating them. CDR1 is MDHEN, CDR2 SYDVKM, per germline. There are 12 residues in the CDR3. DNA for the CDR3: TGTGCCAGCAGCACTGACGTAGATGGCTACACCTTC. Translating it yields CASSTDVDGYTF.

This rearrangement joins TRBV7-2 to TRBJ2-1, with 10 positions matching TRBD2. Germline trimming cut 8 bases from V and 9 bases from J; bases unmatched to any gene: 19. The length of the CDR3 is 17 residues. Germline V gene sequence: CDR1 SGHTA, CDR2 FQGNSA. In DNA form, the CDR3 reads TGTGCCAGCGCCCGACTAGTGGTGCTAGCGGGGGAGGTTGAGCAGTTCTTC. This sequence encodes CASARLVVLAGEVEQFF.

This chain joins TRBV6-1 and TRBJ1-6; D gene uncertain. CDR3 length: 13 residues. Germline loops: CDR1 MNHNS, CDR2 SASEGT. The V and J ends lost 8 bases and 0 bases respectively, with 5 bases between them. DNA of the CDR3: TGTGCCAGCCATAGCTCCTATAATTCACCCCTCCACTTT. It codes for CASHSSYNSPLHF.

This clonotype qualifies as large. The chain combines TRBV27 with TRBJ1-1, with a possible D match to TRBD1 (6 bases). Germline V lookup: CDR1 MNHEY, CDR2 SMNVEV (reference sequence). Trimming left V 0 bases short and J 1 base short, with 9 bases between. There are 15 residues in the CDR3. The DNA for the CDR3 is TGTGCCAGCAGTTTATCCGGACAGTCGAACACTGAAGCTTTCTTT. It translates to CASSLSGQSNTEAFF.

V gene TRBV28 combines with J gene TRBJ1-5; D ambiguous. The CDR3 sequence is 14 residues long. Between the trimmed V and J ends, which lost 7 bases and 7 bases, there was a span of 17 bases. Germline V gene data show CDR1 as MDHEN and CDR2 as SYDVKM. The CDR3 nucleotides read TGTGCCAGCACCATGAGGGAGGGCTGGCAGCCCCAGCATTTT. Translation gives CASTMREGWQPQHF.

CDR3 DNA sequence: TGTGCCAGCAGTCGGAGGGAAGGGGAGGGAAACTATGGCTACACCTTC. Its protein product is CASSRREGEGNYGYTF. This chain connects TRBV12-3 or TRBV12-4 to TRBJ1-2; D possibly corresponds to TRBD1 (5 bases). The V end was cut by 5 bases, the J end by 2 bases, with 18 bases between. The CDR3 has 16 amino acids.

The chain recombines TRBV4-2 with TRBJ1-2, with TRBD1 as a possible D gene (5 bases). Germline lookup yields CDR1 LGHNA and CDR2 YNFKEQ. The CDR3 is 14 amino acids. With 0 bases removed from V and 4 bases from J, the gap between germline ends came to 9 bases. The CDR3 here is CASSQDRGIYGYTF. CDR3 bases: TGTGCCAGCAGCCAAGATCGGGGGATCTATGGCTACACCTTC.

The J gene is TRBJ2-7, the V gene TRBV6-1; D is perhaps TRBD1 (5 bases). Trimming took 8 bases from V and 3 from J, leaving 14 bases between them. CDR1 and CDR2 from the germline V gene are MNHNS and SASEGT. The CDR3 is 13 residues long. CDR3 sequence (DNA): TGTGCCAGCTCGCAGGGTGAAGGCTACGAGCAGTACTTC. Protein: CASSQGEGYEQYF.